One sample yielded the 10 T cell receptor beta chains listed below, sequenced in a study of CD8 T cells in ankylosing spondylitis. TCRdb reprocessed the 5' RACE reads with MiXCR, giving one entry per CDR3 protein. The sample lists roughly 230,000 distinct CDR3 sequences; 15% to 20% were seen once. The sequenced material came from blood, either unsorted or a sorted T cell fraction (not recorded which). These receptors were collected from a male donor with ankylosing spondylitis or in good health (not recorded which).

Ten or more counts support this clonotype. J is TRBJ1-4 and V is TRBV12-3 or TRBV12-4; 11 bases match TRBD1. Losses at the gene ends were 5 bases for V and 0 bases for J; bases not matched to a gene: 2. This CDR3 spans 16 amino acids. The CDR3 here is CASSTGQGATNEKLFF. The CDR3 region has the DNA TGTGCCAGCAGTACGGGACAGGGGGCAACTAATGAAAAACTGTTTTTT.

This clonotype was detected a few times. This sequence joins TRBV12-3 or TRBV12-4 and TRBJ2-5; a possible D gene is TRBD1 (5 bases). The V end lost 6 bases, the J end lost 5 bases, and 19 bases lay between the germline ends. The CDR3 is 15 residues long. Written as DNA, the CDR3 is TGTGCCAGCAGGCCACCGACAGAAACCACGGAGACCCAGTACTTC. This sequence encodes CASRPPTETTETQYF.

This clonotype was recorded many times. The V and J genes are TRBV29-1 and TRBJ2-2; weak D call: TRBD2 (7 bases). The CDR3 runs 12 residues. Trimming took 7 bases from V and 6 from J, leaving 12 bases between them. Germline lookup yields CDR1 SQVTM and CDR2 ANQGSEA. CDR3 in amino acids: CSATGRAGELFF. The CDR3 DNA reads TGCAGCGCCACAGGGAGGGCCGGGGAGCTGTTTTTT.

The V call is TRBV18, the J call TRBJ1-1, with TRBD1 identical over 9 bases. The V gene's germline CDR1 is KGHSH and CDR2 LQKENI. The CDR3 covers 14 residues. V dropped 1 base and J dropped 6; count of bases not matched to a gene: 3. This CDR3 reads CASSPRDRVAEAFF. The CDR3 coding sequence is TGTGCCAGCTCACCACGGGACAGGGTCGCTGAAGCTTTCTTT.

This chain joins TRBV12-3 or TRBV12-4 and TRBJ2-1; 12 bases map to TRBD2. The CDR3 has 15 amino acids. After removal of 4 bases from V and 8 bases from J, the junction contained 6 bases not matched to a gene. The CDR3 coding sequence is TGTGCCAGCAGTTCTAGCGGGAGGGCCGTAGATGAGCAGTTCTTC. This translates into CASSSSGRAVDEQFF.

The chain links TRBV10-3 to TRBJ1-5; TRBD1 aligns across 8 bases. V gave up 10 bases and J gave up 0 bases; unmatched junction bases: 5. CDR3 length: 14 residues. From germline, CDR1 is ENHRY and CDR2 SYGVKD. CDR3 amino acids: CATDRGDSNQPQHF. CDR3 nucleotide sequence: TGTGCCACAGACAGGGGTGATAGCAATCAGCCCCAGCATTTT.

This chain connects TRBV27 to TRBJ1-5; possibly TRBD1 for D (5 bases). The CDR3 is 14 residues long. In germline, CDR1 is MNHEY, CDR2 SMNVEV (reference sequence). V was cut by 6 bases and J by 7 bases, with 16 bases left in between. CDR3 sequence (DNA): TGTGCCAGCAGCCTCGTAGGGGCCAACCAGCCCCAGCATTTT. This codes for CASSLVGANQPQHF.

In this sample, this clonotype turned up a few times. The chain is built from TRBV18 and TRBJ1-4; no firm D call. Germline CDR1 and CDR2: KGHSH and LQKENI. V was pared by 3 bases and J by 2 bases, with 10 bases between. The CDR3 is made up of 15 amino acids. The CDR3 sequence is CASSPRTGTNEKLFF. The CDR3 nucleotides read TGTGCCAGCTCACCCCGGACGGGTACTAATGAAAAACTGTTTTTT.

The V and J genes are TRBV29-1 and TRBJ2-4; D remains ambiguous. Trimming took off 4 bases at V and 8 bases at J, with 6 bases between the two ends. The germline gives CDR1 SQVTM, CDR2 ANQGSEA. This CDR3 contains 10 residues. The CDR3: CSVVSDIQYF. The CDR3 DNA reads TGCAGCGTTGTGTCTGACATTCAGTACTTC.

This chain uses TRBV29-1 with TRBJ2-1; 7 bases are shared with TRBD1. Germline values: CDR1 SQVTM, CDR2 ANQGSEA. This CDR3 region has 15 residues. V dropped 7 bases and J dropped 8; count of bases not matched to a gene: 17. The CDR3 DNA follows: TGCAGCGCGGTGATAGGGGACAGAAGACCCTATGAGCAGTTCTTC. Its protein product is CSAVIGDRRPYEQFF.